This T cell receptor beta chain was recorded in a study of blood T cell repertoires in COVID-19. Study information: There were acute and convalescent COVID-19 samples, and they came from the United States, Italy and Spain. PBMCs, B-cell-depleted T cells, or T cells were the source of the cDNA or gDNA that made up the material.

Trimming cost V 10 bases and J 9 bases, with 19 bases left between them. The CDR3 loop spans 13 amino acids. The V gene's germline CDR1 is MNHEY and CDR2 SVGAGI. TCRdb's table, derived via immunoSEQ multiplex PCR, lists solely in-frame clones and lacks some. Of around 230,000 clones in the sample, about 85% were seen once. The sequence derives from a man aged 55 to 70 who had recovered from COVID-19. The source material was peripheral blood. The gene calls are TRBV6-5 and TRBJ2-1; D might be TRBD2 (7 bases). The CDR3 nucleotides read TGTGCCACCTGGGGGGGCCCGATCCGTGAGCAGTTCTTC. It codes for CATWGGPIREQFF.